The next 27 T cell receptor beta chains were all read from a single sample in a study of PD-L1 blockade in urothelial cancer. TCRdb's copy holds only in-frame clones and misses some; the assay was immunoSEQ multiplex PCR. Among 1,500 to 2,000 clones listed, roughly a third were seen once. Sample: tumor tissue, taken before atezolizumab (anti-PD-L1) treatment. The receptors originated from a man aged 55 to 70 with urothelial cancer.

This chain links TRBV19 with TRBJ1-4; a weak D match, TRBD1 (6 bases). Per germline, CDR1 LNHDA and CDR2 SQIVND (reference sequence). V lost 5 bases to trimming and J lost 5 bases, with 18 bases between them. There are 16 residues in the CDR3. DNA for the CDR3: TGTGCCAGTAGTCCTCCCCAGACAGGACAAAATGAAAAACTGTTTTTT. Its translation: CASSPPQTGQNEKLFF.

This clone came up a few times. The chain employs TRBV6-8 and TRBJ1-5; no clear D. CDR3 size: 13 residues. The germline CDR1 and CDR2 sequences are MNHGY and SAAAGT. V lost 0 bases and J 9 bases, leaving 9 bases between the germline ends. This chain's CDR3 is CASSYSTIGPQHF. CDR3 bases: TGTGCCAGCAGTTACTCGACTATAGGGCCCCAGCATTTT.

The table lists this clone with a few counts. This chain connects TRBV11-3 to TRBJ2-2, with D unresolved. Germline lookup yields CDR1 SGHNT and CDR2 YENEEA. This CDR3 is built from 14 residues. V lost 4 bases and J lost 4, with 10 bases in between. In nucleotides, the CDR3 is TGTGCCAGCAGCTCAAAAGAATTCACCGGGGAGCTGTTTTTT. Translated, it gives CASSSKEFTGELFF.

The V gene is TRBV18, the J gene TRBJ1-3; perhaps TRBD1 as D (6 bases). Trimming removed 4 bases at V and 0 bases at J, with 13 bases between. CDR3 size: 16 residues. From germline, CDR1 is KGHSH and CDR2 LQKENI. CDR3: CASSLNRDNSGNTIYF. The CDR3, as DNA: TGTGCCAGCTCACTTAACCGGGACAACTCTGGAAACACCATATATTTT.

This clone is medium-sized within its sample. This chain uses TRBV11-3 with TRBJ2-4, with TRBD1 identical over 8 bases. The V and J ends lost 6 bases and 0 bases, in that order; junction bases with no gene match: 13. This CDR3 comprises 18 residues. Germline V gives CDR1 SGHNT, CDR2 YENEEA. The CDR3 DNA reads TGTGCCAGCAGGGTCGGGACAGGAGATGACTTAGCCAAAAACATTCAGTACTTC. Its protein is CASRVGTGDDLAKNIQYF.

The chain links TRBV29-1 to TRBJ1-2; D is uncertain. With 4 bases removed from V and 4 bases from J, the gap between germline ends came to 16 bases. CDR3 size: 14 residues. Germline V CDR1 and CDR2: SQVTM, ANQGSEA. The CDR3 region is CSVVPSGTSYGYTF. The CDR3 DNA sequence: TGCAGCGTTGTCCCATCCGGAACCTCCTATGGCTACACCTTC.

The chain has TRBV14 and TRBJ1-2; D unclear. In germline, CDR1 is SGHDN, CDR2 FVKESK. This CDR3 region has 17 residues. Trimming cost V 4 bases and J 4 bases, with 22 bases left between them. DNA for the CDR3: TGTGCCAGCAGCCCTCAAGGACGGACTCGAGAGGGCTATGGCTACACCTTC. This sequence encodes CASSPQGRTREGYGYTF.

This rearrangement joins TRBV6-8 to TRBJ2-7; possibly TRBD2 for D (5 bases). V lost 5 bases and J lost 2, with 13 bases in between. The CDR3 consists of 14 residues. The V gene's germline CDR1 is MNHGY and CDR2 SAAAGT. The CDR3 region is CASSGVATAYEQYF. CDR3 nucleotides: TGTGCCAGCAGTGGTGTAGCGACTGCCTACGAGCAGTACTTC.

The chain has TRBV9 and TRBJ1-1, with 8 bases fitting TRBD1. CDR1 and CDR2 (germline): SGDLS, YYNGEE. The junction had 7 bases not matched to a gene; V was cut back by 3 bases and J by 0 bases. The CDR3 spans 16 residues. In DNA form, the CDR3 reads TGTGCCAGCAGCGCCGTCGGACAGGGTATGAACACTGAAGCTTTCTTT. Translated: CASSAVGQGMNTEAFF.

This clone was counted between two and nine times. This chain joins TRBV9 and TRBJ2-1; TRBD2 matches at 14 bases. The CDR3 extends over 17 amino acids. V was pared by 4 bases and J by 5 bases, with 8 bases of the junction left unmatched. Germline V gene lookup returns CDR1 SGDLS and CDR2 YYNGEE. Here the CDR3 DNA reads TGTGCCAGCAGCACCAGACTAGCGGGGGGGCTGGACAATGAGCAGTTCTTC. It yields the protein CASSTRLAGGLDNEQFF.

On this clone: A junction end diverges from the germline sequence, so it may reflect a read error. This chain joins TRBV10-2 and TRBJ1-5, with TRBD1 as a possible D gene (5 bases). Germline CDR1 and CDR2: WSHSY and SAAADI. CDR3 length: 13 amino acids. This CDR3 reads CASSEGARQLQHF. CDR3 bases: TGCGCCAGCAGTGAGGGGGCTCGACAGCTCCAGCATTTT.

This chain links TRBV9 with TRBJ1-1; D remains unclear. Germline V CDR1 and CDR2: SGDLS, YYNGEE. The V gene lost 3 bases and the J gene lost 4 bases, with 10 bases spanning the gap. The length of the CDR3 is 13 residues. The CDR3 coding sequence is TGTGCCAGCAGCGCGGGTCCCTTCACTGAAGCTTTCTTT. Its translation: CASSAGPFTEAFF.

This clone was observed once. J is TRBJ1-1 and V is TRBV18; 7 bases line up with TRBD1. In germline, CDR1 is KGHSH, CDR2 LQKENI. The CDR3 sequence is 15 residues long. The ends lost 4 bases at V and 0 bases at J; junction bases unmatched: 5. This CDR3 is CASSRDSDMNTEAFF. The CDR3 DNA is TGTGCCAGCTCACGGGACAGCGACATGAACACTGAAGCTTTCTTT.

This clone was counted a few times. J is TRBJ2-5 and V is TRBV28; a weak D match, TRBD1 (7 bases). The CDR3 is 14 residues long. Germline-derived CDR1 and CDR2 are MDHEN and SYDVKM. Trimming shortened V by 8 bases and J by 4 bases, and 17 bases separated the two germline ends. CDR3 nucleotides: TGTGCCAGCGGACCAGACAGGGAGGTAGAGACCCAGTACTTC. Its protein product is CASGPDREVETQYF.

Sample share makes this clone large (0.1 to 1%). The chain combines TRBV11-3 with TRBJ1-2; 10 positions agree with TRBD1. After removal of 5 bases from V and 5 bases from J, the junction contained 11 bases not matched to a gene. The CDR3 sequence is 16 residues long. Germline V gives CDR1 SGHNT, CDR2 YENEEA. CDR3 amino acids: CASSLRPGQGRYGYTF. The CDR3, as DNA: TGTGCCAGCAGCCTACGACCGGGACAGGGGAGGTATGGCTACACCTTC.

The chain recombines TRBV14 with TRBJ1-2, with D hard to call. Germline CDR1 is SGHDN and CDR2 is FVKESK. The CDR3 is made up of 12 amino acids. V gave up 4 bases and J gave up 3 bases, with 6 bases separating them. The CDR3: CASSRRDYGYTF. The CDR3 bases are TGTGCCAGCAGCCGGCGGGACTATGGCTACACCTTC.

This clone qualifies as medium-sized (0.01 to 0.1%). The chain carries TRBV11-3 and TRBJ2-1, with 10 nucleotides matching TRBD2. Trimming took 5 bases from V and 3 from J; bases not matched to a gene: 7. The CDR3 is 16 amino acids. Germline values: CDR1 SGHNT, CDR2 YENEEA. CDR3 sequence reads: CASSPPSGGLYNEQFF. The CDR3 DNA reads TGTGCCAGCAGCCCCCCTAGCGGGGGCCTCTACAATGAGCAGTTCTTC. Combining the CDR3 with reference TRBV11-3 and TRBJ2-1 gives the whole variable domain EAGVVQSPRYKIIEKKQPVAFWCNPISGHNTLYWYLQNLGQGPELLIRYENEEAVDDSQLPKDRFSAERLKGVDSTLKIQPAELGDSAVYLCASSPPSGGLYNEQFFGPGTRLTVL.

The chain recombines TRBV19 with TRBJ2-7; tentatively, D is TRBD1 (5 bases). Trimming took 3 bases from V and 0 from J, leaving 21 bases between them. The CDR3 is 18 amino acids. Per germline, CDR1 LNHDA and CDR2 SQIVND (reference sequence). The CDR3 DNA sequence: TGTGCCAGTAGTATCCTCCCTCAAGGTGGGGCCAGCTCCTACGAGCAGTACTTC. This codes for CASSILPQGGASSYEQYF.

The chain joins TRBV12-5 to TRBJ2-1; the D gene is possibly TRBD2 (7 bases). V lost 0 bases to trimming and J lost 9 bases, with 15 bases between them. CDR3 length equals 15 residues. Germline V gene data show CDR1 as LGHNT and CDR2 as FRNRAP. In DNA, the CDR3 is TGTGCTAGTGGTTTGGTGATCAACAGGGAGGGTGAGCAGTTCTTC. Protein product: CASGLVINREGEQFF.

This clone appeared a few times. The chain recombines TRBV7-1 with TRBJ1-5; TRBD1 is a possible D gene (5 bases). TRBV7-1 is labeled an ORF, and its function is uncertain. This CDR3 is built from 14 residues. The V end was cut by 6 bases, the J end by 7 bases, with 16 bases between. The CDR3 sequence is CASSNRGPPQPQHF. The DNA for the CDR3 is TGTGCCAGCAGTAATAGGGGACCTCCACAGCCCCAGCATTTT.

In DNA, the CDR3 is TGTGCCAGTAGTATAACGAGGGATAGCAATCAGCCCCAGCATTTT. Its translation: CASSITRDSNQPQHF. The chain links TRBV19 to TRBJ1-5; unclear D gene. V lost 2 bases, J lost 0 bases, and 8 bases lay in between. Germline V gene data show CDR1 as LNHDA and CDR2 as SQIVND (reference sequence). The CDR3 totals 15 residues.

The J gene is TRBJ2-7, the V gene TRBV30; 7 bases line up with TRBD2. Germline V CDR1 and CDR2: GTSNPN, SVGIG (reference sequence). This CDR3 spans 14 amino acids. J was trimmed by 0 bases and V by 1 base; bases with no gene match: 3. CDR3 in DNA: TGTGCCTGGAGTGAGGGCGGGAGCTCCTACGAGCAGTACTTC. Its protein is CAWSEGGSSYEQYF.

In its sample, this clone ranks as medium-sized. This chain connects TRBV11-3 to TRBJ2-7; 8 positions match TRBD1. Trimming took 5 bases from V and 2 from J; bases not matched to a gene: 5. The CDR3 loop spans 14 amino acids. Germline V lookup: CDR1 SGHNT, CDR2 YENEEA. The CDR3 bases are TGTGCCAGCAGCCTGACAGGGGTCACCTACGAGCAGTACTTC. Translated, it gives CASSLTGVTYEQYF.

This clone was seen more than once but under ten times. V is TRBV18 and J is TRBJ1-4, with D possibly TRBD1 on 6 matching bases. The CDR3 is made up of 13 amino acids. V shed 5 bases and J shed 7 bases, with 11 bases lying between them. Germline CDR1 KGHSH, CDR2 LQKENI. The CDR3 nucleotides are TGTGCCAGCTCAAGACAGGCCTCTGAAAAACTGTTTTTT. Protein product: CASSRQASEKLFF. The variable domain in full, completed from reference TRBV18 and TRBJ1-4, reads NAGVMQNPRHLVRRRGQEARLRCSPMKGHSHVYWYRQLPEEGLKFMVYLQKENIIDESGMPKERFSAEFPKEGPSILRIQQVVRGDSAAYFCASSRQASEKLFFGSGTQLSVL.

This chain uses TRBV19 with TRBJ2-1, with 13 positions matching TRBD2. Trimming cost V 6 bases and J 6 bases; bases outside gene matches: 5. Germline assignment: CDR1 LNHDA and CDR2 SQIVND (reference sequence). The CDR3 length is 15 residues. CDR3 DNA sequence: TGTGCCAGTAGCCGACTAGCGGGGGGATTCAATGAGCAGTTCTTC. It specifies CASSRLAGGFNEQFF. Variable domain in full (rest from reference TRBV19 and TRBJ2-1): DGGITQSPKYLFRKEGQNVTLSCEQNLNHDAMYWYRQDPGQGLRLIYYSQIVNDFQKGDIAEGYSVSREKKESFPLTVTSAQKNPTAFYLCASSRLAGGFNEQFFGPGTRLTVL.

The V and J genes are TRBV29-1 and TRBJ2-1, with a weak D call TRBD1 (6 bases). V dropped 3 bases and J dropped 1 base, with 16 bases sitting between them. Per the germline V gene, CDR1 is SQVTM and CDR2 is ANQGSEA. The CDR3 totals 16 residues. CDR3 amino acids: CSVDGAGALSYNEQFF. In nucleotides, the CDR3 is TGCAGCGTTGACGGGGCAGGGGCCTTGTCCTACAATGAGCAGTTCTTC.

This clone has just a few counts. This rearrangement joins TRBV2 to TRBJ2-1; 8 bases fit TRBD2. CDR1 is SNHLY, CDR2 FYNNEI, per germline. The length of the CDR3 is 15 residues. V shed 4 bases, J shed 7 bases, and the junction held 9 bases outside the gene matches. CDR3 protein: CASSALGGAKNEQFF. DNA of the CDR3: TGTGCCAGCAGTGCCCTCGGGGGGGCGAAGAATGAGCAGTTCTTC.